These 9 T cell receptor beta chains were sequenced from one sample in a study of T-cell memory formation after mild COVID-19. TCRdb called the 5' RACE reads again in MiXCR, with one record for every CDR3 protein. The sample has over 350,000 distinct CDR3 sequences, around 24% seen once. Specimen: PBMCs or a T cell subset sorted from them (not recorded which). These receptors came from an adult woman who had mild COVID-19 (a few samples of this study predate the infection). Cell type and time point are not known.

The CDR3: CASSPWDTNQETQYF. Here the CDR3 DNA reads TGCGCCAGCAGCCCTTGGGACACGAACCAAGAGACCCAGTACTTC. The rearrangement links TRBV4-1 to TRBJ2-5; D may be TRBD1 (6 bases). Germline CDR1 is MGHRA and CDR2 is YSYEKL. V was pared by 4 bases and J by 0 bases, with 12 bases between. CDR3 length: 15 amino acids.

The chain has TRBV9 and TRBJ1-3; TRBD1 aligns across 8 bases. Germline V lookup: CDR1 SGDLS, CDR2 YYNGEE. The J segment lost 0 bases and the V segment lost 6 bases, leaving 5 bases of the junction unmatched. This CDR3 region has 15 residues. The CDR3 loop is CASNRQGTSGNTIYF. CDR3 coding DNA: TGTGCCAGCAATCGACAGGGGACCTCTGGAAACACCATATATTTT.

J is TRBJ2-7 and V is TRBV7-6; D is possibly TRBD1 (5 bases). The CDR3 spans 12 residues. V was trimmed by 3 bases and J by 4 bases, leaving 7 bases between them. Germline CDR1 is SGHVS and CDR2 is FNYEAQ. CDR3 sequence reads: CASSLTVYEQYF. CDR3 DNA: TGTGCCAGCAGCTTGACAGTATACGAGCAGTACTTC.

The chain is built from TRBV27 and TRBJ1-5, with TRBD1 matching 7 bases. The germline CDR1 and CDR2 sequences are MNHEY and SMNVEV (reference sequence). V was clipped by 1 base and J by 5 bases; unmatched bases: 5. The CDR3 totals 15 residues. This chain's CDR3 is CASSLYRGEDQPQHF. CDR3 nucleotides: TGTGCCAGCAGTTTATACAGGGGAGAGGATCAGCCCCAGCATTTT.

The table lists this clonotype with a few counts. V and J are TRBV10-3 and TRBJ2-7, with 8 bases lining up with TRBD1. In germline, CDR1 is ENHRY, CDR2 SYGVKD. The CDR3 runs 14 residues. Trimming removed 6 bases from V and 4 bases from J; junction bases left unmatched: 8. The CDR3 is CAISPADRVYEQYF. In nucleotides, the CDR3 is TGTGCCATCAGCCCTGCGGACAGGGTATACGAGCAGTACTTC.

This clonotype was observed many times. This chain uses TRBV20-1 with TRBJ2-7; D is unresolved. This CDR3 spans 13 amino acids. The ends were cut back, 1 base at V and 0 bases at J, with 7 bases in the middle. CDR1 is DFQATT and CDR2 is SNEGSKA in the germline V gene (reference sequence). The CDR3: CSARATASYEQYF. In nucleotides, the CDR3 is TGCAGTGCTAGAGCAACAGCCTCCTACGAGCAGTACTTC.

This clonotype occurred a few times. The V gene is TRBV20-1, the J gene TRBJ1-5; the D gene is possibly TRBD1 (5 bases). The CDR3 loop spans 17 amino acids. V shed 0 bases and J shed 0 bases, with 15 bases lying between them. Per germline, CDR1 DFQATT and CDR2 SNEGSKA (reference sequence). The CDR3 coding sequence is TGCAGTGCTAGAGATGGACAAAACAGTTATAGCAATCAGCCCCAGCATTTT. Its translation is CSARDGQNSYSNQPQHF.

The table lists this clonotype with a few counts. The genes are TRBV20-1 and TRBJ2-1, with D unclear. The length of the CDR3 is 13 residues. Germline lookup yields CDR1 DFQATT and CDR2 SNEGSKA (reference sequence). The ends were cut back, 5 bases at V and 0 bases at J, with 8 bases in the middle. Here the CDR3 DNA reads TGCAGTGCTGACGTGAACTCCTACAATGAGCAGTTCTTC. Its protein is CSADVNSYNEQFF.

This clonotype was detected a few times. This chain connects TRBV7-2 to TRBJ1-1; 9 nucleotides agree with TRBD1. Germline values: CDR1 SGHTA, CDR2 FQGNSA. This CDR3 has 15 residues. The J segment lost 4 bases and the V segment lost 5 bases, leaving 8 bases of the junction unmatched. The CDR3 DNA reads as TGTGCCAGCAGCGTCAGCTTGACAGGGGGCACTGAAGCTTTCTTT. Translation gives CASSVSLTGGTEAFF.